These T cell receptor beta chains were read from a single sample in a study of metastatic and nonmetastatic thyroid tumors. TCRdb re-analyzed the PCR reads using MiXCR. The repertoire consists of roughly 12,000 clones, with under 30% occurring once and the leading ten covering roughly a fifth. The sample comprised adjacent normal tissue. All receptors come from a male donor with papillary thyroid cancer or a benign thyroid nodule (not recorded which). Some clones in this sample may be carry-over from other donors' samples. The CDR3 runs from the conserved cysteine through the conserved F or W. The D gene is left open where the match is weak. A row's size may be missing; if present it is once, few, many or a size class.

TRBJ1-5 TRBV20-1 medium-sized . CSASGRNNQPQHF TGCAGTGCTAGCGGCCGGAACAATCAGCCCCAGCATTTT
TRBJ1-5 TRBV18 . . CASSPGANQPQHF TGTGCCAGCTCACCGGGGGCGAATCAGCCCCAGCATTTT
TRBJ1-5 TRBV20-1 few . CSARAPTEGNQPQHF TGCAGTGCTAGAGCCCCCACGGAGGGCAATCAGCCCCAGCATTTT
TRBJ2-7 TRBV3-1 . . CASSQEGVRVQYF TGTGCCAGCAGCCAAGAGGGTGTTCGAGTGCAGTACTTC
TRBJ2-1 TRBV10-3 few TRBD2 CAISESQRGHNEQFF TGTGCCATCAGTGAGTCCCAGCGGGGACACAATGAGCAGTTCTTC
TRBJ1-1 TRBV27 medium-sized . CASSFQVGTEAFF TGTGCCAGCAGTTTTCAGGTAGGGACTGAAGCTTTCTTT
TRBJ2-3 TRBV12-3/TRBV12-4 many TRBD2 CASSLGLASTDTQYF TGTGCCAGCAGTCTCGGACTAGCGTCTACAGATACGCAGTATTTT
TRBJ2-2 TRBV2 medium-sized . CASSRGREWAGELFF TGTGCCAGCAGCCGGGGGCGGGAGTGGGCCGGGGAGCTGTTTTTT
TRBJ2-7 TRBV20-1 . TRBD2 CSARDPSGSFEQYF TGCAGTGCTAGAGATCCTAGCGGGAGCTTCGAGCAGTACTTC
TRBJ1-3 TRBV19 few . CASRLPHGNTIYF TGTGCCAGTAGACTCCCCCATGGAAACACCATATATTTT
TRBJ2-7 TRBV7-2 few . CASSLSGSEQYF TGTGCCAGCAGCTTATCTGGCTCCGAGCAGTACTTC
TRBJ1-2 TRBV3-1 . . CASSNLTGMDYGYTF TGTGCCAGCAGCAACCTCACAGGGATGGACTATGGCTACACCTTC
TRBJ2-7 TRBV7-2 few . CASSPGTFQEQYF TGTGCCAGCAGCCCCGGGACATTCCAAGAGCAGTACTTC
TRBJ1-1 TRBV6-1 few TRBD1 CASGQGAVNTEAFF TGTGCCAGCGGTCAGGGGGCAGTGAACACTGAAGCTTTCTTT
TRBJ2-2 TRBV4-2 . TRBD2 CASSPRTSGFVTGELFF TGTGCCAGCAGCCCGCGGACTAGCGGCTTTGTCACCGGGGAGCTGTTTTTT
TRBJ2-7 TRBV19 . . CASSSSPGYEQYF TGTGCCAGTAGCTCCTCCCCCGGCTACGAGCAGTACTTC
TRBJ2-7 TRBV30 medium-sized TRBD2 CAGRLAAGHEQYF TGTGCCGGACGACTAGCGGCAGGTCACGAGCAGTACTTC